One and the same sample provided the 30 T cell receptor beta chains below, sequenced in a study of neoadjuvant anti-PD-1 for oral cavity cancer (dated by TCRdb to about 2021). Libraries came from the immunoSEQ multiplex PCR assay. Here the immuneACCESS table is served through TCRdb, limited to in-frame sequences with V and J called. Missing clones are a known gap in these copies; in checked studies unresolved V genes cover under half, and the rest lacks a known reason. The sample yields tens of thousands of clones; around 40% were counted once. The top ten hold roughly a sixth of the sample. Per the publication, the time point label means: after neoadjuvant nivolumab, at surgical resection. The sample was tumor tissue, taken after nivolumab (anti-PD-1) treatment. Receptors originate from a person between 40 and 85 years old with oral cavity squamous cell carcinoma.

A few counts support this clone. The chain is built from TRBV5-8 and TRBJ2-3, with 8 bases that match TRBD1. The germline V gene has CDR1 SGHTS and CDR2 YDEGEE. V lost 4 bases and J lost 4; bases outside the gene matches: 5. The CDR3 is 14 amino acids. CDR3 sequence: CASSQEQGADTQYF. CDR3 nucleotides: TGTGCCAGCAGCCAAGAACAGGGGGCAGATACGCAGTATTTT.

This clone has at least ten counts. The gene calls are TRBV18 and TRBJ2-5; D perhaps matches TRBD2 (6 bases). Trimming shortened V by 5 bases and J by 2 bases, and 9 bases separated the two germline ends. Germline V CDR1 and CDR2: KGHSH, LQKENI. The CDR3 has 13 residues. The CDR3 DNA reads TGTGCCAGCTCATGGGACTTGCAAGAGACCCAGTACTTC. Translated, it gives CASSWDLQETQYF.

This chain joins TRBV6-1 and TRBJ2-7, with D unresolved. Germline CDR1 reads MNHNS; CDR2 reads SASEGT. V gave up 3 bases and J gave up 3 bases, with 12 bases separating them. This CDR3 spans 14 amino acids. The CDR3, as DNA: TGTGCCAGCAGTGACCTAAATCGAGGCTACGAGCAGTACTTC. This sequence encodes CASSDLNRGYEQYF.

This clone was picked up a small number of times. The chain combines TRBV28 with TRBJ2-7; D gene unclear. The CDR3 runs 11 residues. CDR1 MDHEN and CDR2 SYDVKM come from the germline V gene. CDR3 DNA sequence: TGTGGTACGGGCCTTTCCTACGAGCAGTACTTC. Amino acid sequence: CGTGLSYEQYF.

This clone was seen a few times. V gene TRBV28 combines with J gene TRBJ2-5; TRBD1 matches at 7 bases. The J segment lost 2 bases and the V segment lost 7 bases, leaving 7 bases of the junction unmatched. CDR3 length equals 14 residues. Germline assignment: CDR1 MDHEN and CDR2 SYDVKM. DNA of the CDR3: TGTGCCAGCACCGAGGTGGGACAGCAAGAGACCCAGTACTTC. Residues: CASTEVGQQETQYF.

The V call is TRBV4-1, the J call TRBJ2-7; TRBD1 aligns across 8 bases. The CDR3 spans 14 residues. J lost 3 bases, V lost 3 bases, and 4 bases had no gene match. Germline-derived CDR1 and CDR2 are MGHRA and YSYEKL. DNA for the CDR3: TGCGCCAGCAGCCACCAGGGGGCAGGCTACGAGCAGTACTTC. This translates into CASSHQGAGYEQYF.

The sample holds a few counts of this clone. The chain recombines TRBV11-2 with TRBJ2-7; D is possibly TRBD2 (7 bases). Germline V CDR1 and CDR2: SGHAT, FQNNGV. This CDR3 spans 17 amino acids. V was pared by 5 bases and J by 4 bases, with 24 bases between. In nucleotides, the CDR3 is TGTGCCAGCAGCGGTTTCTCGGGGGGCCCTACCTCTTACGAGCAGTACTTC. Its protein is CASSGFSGGPTSYEQYF.

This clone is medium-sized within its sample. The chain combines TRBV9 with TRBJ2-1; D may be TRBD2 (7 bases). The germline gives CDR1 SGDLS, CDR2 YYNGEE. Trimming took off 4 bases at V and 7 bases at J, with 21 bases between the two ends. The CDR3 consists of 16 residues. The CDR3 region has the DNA TGTGCCAGCAGCCTATTCGGCGGGGGCCCGAGGAATGAGCAGTTCTTC. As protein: CASSLFGGGPRNEQFF.

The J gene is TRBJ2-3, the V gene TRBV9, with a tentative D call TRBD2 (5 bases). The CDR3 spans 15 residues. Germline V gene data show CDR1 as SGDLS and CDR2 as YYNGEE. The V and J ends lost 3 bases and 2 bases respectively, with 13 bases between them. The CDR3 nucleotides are TGTGCCAGCAGCGCCGCGGGTCGGACCACAGATACGCAGTATTTT. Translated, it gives CASSAAGRTTDTQYF.

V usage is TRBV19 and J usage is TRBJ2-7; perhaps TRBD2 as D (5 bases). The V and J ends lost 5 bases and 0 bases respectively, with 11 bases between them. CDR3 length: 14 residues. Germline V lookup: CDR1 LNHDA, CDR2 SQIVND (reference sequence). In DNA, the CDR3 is TGTGCCAGTAGTTATACGGGGAGCTCCTACGAGCAGTACTTC. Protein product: CASSYTGSSYEQYF.

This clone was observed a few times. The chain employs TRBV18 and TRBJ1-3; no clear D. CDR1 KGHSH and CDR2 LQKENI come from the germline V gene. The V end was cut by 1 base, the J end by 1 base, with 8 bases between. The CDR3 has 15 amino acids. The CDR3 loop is CASSPLGESGNTIYF. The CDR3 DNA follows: TGTGCCAGCTCACCACTCGGGGAATCTGGAAACACCATATATTTT.

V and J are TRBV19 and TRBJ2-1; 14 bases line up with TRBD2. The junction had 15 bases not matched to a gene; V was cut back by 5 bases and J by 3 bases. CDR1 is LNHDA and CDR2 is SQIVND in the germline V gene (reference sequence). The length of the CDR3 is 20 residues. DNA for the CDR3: TGTGCCAGTAGTTCCCGACCGGGACTAGCGGGGGAACGGGTCTACAATGAGCAGTTCTTC. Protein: CASSSRPGLAGERVYNEQFF.

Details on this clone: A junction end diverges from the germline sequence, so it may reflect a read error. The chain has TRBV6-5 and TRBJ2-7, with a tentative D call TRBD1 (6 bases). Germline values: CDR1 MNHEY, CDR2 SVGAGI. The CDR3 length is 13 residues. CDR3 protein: CASSTWTDLALLF. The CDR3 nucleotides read TGTGCCAGCAGTACCTGGACAGACTTGGCCCTTTTGTTC.

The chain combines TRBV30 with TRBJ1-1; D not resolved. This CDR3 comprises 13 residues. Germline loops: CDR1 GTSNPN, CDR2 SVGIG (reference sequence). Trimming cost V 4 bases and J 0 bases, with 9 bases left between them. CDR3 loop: CAWTDPMNTEAFF. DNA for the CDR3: TGTGCCTGGACAGACCCAATGAACACTGAAGCTTTCTTT.

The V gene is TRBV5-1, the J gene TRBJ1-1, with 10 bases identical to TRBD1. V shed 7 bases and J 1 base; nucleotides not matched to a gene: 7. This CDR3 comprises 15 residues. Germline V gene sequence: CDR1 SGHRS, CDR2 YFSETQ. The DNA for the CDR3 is TGCGCCAGCGGAACGGGACAGGGGCAGAACACTGAAGCTTTCTTT. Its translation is CASGTGQGQNTEAFF.

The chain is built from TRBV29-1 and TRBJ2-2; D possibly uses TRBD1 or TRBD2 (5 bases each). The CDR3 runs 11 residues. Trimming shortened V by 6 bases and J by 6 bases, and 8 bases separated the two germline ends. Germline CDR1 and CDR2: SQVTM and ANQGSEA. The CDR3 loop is CSVGDAGELFF. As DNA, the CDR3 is TGCAGCGTAGGGGACGCCGGGGAGCTGTTTTTT.

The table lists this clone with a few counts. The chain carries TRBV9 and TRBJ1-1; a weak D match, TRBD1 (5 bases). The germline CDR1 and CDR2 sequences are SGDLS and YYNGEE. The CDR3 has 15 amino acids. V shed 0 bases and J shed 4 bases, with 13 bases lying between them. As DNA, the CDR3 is TGTGCCAGCAGCGTAGTAGGGGAGGTGAGCACTGAAGCTTTCTTT. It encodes CASSVVGEVSTEAFF.

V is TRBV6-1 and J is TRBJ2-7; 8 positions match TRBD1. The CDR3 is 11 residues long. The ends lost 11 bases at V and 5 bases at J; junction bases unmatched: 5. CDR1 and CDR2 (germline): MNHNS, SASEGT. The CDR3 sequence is CAGGQGNEQYF. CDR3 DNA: TGTGCCGGTGGACAGGGTAACGAGCAGTACTTC.

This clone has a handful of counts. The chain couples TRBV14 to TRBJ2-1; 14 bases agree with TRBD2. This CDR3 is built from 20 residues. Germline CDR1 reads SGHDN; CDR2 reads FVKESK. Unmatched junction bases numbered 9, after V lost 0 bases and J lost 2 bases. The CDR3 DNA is TGTGCCAGCAGCCAAGAGGGACTAGCGGGAGTATTCGGGACCTACAATGAGCAGTTCTTC. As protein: CASSQEGLAGVFGTYNEQFF.

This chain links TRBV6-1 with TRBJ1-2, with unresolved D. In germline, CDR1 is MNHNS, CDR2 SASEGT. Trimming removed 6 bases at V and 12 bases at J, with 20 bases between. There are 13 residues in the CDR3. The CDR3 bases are TGTGCCAGCAGAGAGGGTGGCAGAGGGTTCCACACCTTC. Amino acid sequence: CASREGGRGFHTF.

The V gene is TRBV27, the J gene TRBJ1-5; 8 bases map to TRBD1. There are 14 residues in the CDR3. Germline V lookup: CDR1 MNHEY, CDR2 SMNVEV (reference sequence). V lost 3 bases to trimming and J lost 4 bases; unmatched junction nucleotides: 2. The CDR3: CASSFGTGNQPQHF. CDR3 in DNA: TGTGCCAGCAGTTTCGGGACAGGAAATCAGCCCCAGCATTTT.

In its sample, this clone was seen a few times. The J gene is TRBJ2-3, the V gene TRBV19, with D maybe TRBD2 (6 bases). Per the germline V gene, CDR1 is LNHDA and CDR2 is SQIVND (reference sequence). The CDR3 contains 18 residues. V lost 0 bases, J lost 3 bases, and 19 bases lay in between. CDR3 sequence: CASSIDSPAGSGTDTQYF. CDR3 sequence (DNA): TGTGCCAGTAGTATAGATTCCCCGGCGGGGAGTGGGACAGATACGCAGTATTTT.

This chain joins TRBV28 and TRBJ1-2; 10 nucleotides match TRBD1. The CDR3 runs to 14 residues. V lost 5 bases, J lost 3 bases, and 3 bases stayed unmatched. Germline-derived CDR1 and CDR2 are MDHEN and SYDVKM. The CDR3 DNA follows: TGTGCCAGCAGTAACGGACAGGGGGACTATGGCTACACCTTC. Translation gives CASSNGQGDYGYTF.

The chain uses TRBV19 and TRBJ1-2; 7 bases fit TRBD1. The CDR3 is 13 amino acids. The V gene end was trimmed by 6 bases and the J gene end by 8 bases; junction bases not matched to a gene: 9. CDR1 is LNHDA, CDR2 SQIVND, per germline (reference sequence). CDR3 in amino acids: CASRKDRASGYTF. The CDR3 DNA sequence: TGTGCCAGTAGAAAAGACAGGGCCTCCGGCTACACCTTC.

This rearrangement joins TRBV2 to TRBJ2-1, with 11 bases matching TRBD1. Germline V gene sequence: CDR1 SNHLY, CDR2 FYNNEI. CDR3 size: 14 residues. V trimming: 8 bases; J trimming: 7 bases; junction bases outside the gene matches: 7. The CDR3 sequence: CASGGQGARNEQFF. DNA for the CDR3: TGTGCCAGCGGAGGACAGGGGGCGAGAAATGAGCAGTTCTTC.

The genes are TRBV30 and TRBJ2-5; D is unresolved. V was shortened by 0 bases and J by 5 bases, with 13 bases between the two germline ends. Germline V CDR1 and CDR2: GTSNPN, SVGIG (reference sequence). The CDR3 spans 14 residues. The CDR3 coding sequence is TGTGCCTGGAGTGTAAGGCAGGTTTTTGAGACCCAGTACTTC. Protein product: CAWSVRQVFETQYF.

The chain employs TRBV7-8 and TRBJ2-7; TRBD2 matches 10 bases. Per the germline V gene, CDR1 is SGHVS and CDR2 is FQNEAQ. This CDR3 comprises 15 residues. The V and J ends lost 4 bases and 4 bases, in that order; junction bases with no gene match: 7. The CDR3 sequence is CASSSHLAGEYEQYF. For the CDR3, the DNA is TGTGCCAGCAGCTCCCACCTAGCGGGAGAGTACGAGCAGTACTTC.

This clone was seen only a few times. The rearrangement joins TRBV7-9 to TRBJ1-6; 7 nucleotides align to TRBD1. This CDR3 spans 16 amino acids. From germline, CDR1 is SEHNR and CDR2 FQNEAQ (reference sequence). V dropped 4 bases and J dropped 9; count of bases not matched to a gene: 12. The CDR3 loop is CASSSRQTGMASPLHF. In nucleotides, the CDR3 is TGTGCCAGCAGCTCCCGTCAGACAGGGATGGCTTCACCCCTCCACTTT.

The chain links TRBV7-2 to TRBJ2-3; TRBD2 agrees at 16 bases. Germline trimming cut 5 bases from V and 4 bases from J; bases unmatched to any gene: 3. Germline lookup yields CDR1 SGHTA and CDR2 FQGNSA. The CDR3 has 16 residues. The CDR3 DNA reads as TGTGCCAGCAGCGAAGGGACTAGCGGGAGGGCAGATACGCAGTATTTT. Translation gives CASSEGTSGRADTQYF. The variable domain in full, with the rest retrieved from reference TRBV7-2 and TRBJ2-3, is GAGVSQSPSNKVTEKGKDVELRCDPISGHTALYWYRQSLGQGLEFLIYFQGNSAPDKSGLPSDRFSAERTGGSVSTLTIQRTQQEDSAVYLCASSEGTSGRADTQYFGPGTRLTVL.

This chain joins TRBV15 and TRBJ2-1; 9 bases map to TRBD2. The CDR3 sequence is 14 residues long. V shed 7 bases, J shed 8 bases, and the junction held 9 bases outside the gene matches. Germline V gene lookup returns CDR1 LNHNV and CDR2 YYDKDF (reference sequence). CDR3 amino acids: CATKRAGGNHEQFF. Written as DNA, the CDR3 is TGTGCCACCAAACGGGCGGGAGGGAACCATGAGCAGTTCTTC.